Listed below are T cell receptor beta chains from one sample, sequenced in a study of T cell repertoires in cytomegalovirus infection. TCRdb redid the calling of the reads with MiXCR, one entry per CDR3 protein. The data show about 350,000 distinct CDR3 sequences, 34% seen once. Their target antigens are unknown. The sample was cultured PBMCs, taken from culture after CMV antigen stimulation. The source of these receptors is a human donor in good health (CMV status not recorded). Some clones in this sample may be carry-over from other donors' samples. The CDR3 runs from the conserved cysteine through the conserved F or W. D genes are given only for firm matches. Expanded clones are given a class, and other clones once, few, many or no size at all.

v_gene	d_gene	abundance	len	j_gene	CDR3aa	CDR3nt
TRBV5-4	NA	once	15	TRBJ2-3	CASSLSWGAFDTQYF	TGTGCCAGCAGCTTGTCGTGGGGAGCTTTCGATACGCAGTATTTT
TRBV6-2/TRBV6-3	TRBD2	few	20	TRBJ2-2	CASSYTPGLAGVTWTGELFF	TGTGCCAGCAGTTACACACCGGGACTAGCGGGAGTCACCTGGACCGGGGAGCTGTTTTTT
TRBV12-3/TRBV12-4	TRBD1	NA	13	TRBJ1-2	CASSRTGDYGYTF	TGTGCCAGCAGCCGGACAGGGGATTATGGCTACACCTTC
TRBV30	NA	NA	14	TRBJ2-1	CAWRRVTAYNEQFF	TGTGCCTGGAGACGGGTTACGGCCTACAATGAGCAGTTCTTC
TRBV10-3	NA	NA	16	TRBJ2-3	CAISDLAERGTDTQYF	TGTGCCATCAGTGATTTAGCGGAGAGGGGCACAGATACGCAGTATTTT
TRBV7-2	TRBD2	few	16	TRBJ2-3	CASSLVIGGGTDTQYF	TGTGCCAGCAGCTTAGTCATCGGGGGGGGCACAGATACGCAGTATTTT
TRBV5-5	NA	few	16	TRBJ2-4	CASSSVRTIAKNIQYF	TGTGCCAGCAGCAGCGTCCGTACCATAGCCAAAAACATTCAGTACTTC
TRBV11-2	TRBD1	few	15	TRBJ1-4	CASRQTGQGFKKLFF	TGTGCCAGCAGGCAAACGGGACAGGGTTTTAAAAAACTGTTTTTT
TRBV7-8	TRBD2	many	16	TRBJ2-7	CASSSRTSGGYYEQYF	TGTGCCAGCAGCTCTAGGACTAGCGGGGGTTACTACGAGCAGTACTTC
TRBV7-4	NA	NA	12	TRBJ1-2	CASSLIGGGYTF	TGTGCCAGCAGCTTAATCGGGGGAGGCTACACCTTC
TRBV6-6	TRBD1	few	16	TRBJ2-5	CASSYSRDRGLKAQYF	TGTGCCAGCAGTTATTCCAGGGACAGGGGACTCAAGGCCCAGTACTTC
TRBV5-4	TRBD2	many	16	TRBJ2-1	CASSVSGRSSYNEQFF	TGTGCCAGCAGCGTTAGCGGGAGGAGCTCCTACAATGAGCAGTTCTTC
TRBV11-2	NA	NA	14	TRBJ2-5	CASSLMAGKETQYF	TGTGCCAGCAGCTTAATGGCGGGAAAAGAGACCCAGTACTTC
TRBV14	NA	NA	16	TRBJ2-1	CASSQDLGRFHNEQFF	TGTGCCAGCAGCCAAGATCTGGGGAGGTTTCACAATGAGCAGTTCTTC
TRBV5-1	NA	NA	16	TRBJ2-7	CASSPKKAGVAYEQYF	TGCGCCAGCAGCCCGAAAAAAGCGGGTGTAGCCTACGAGCAGTACTTC
TRBV6-1	TRBD1	once	16	TRBJ2-7	CASSYGRDSHTYEQYF	TGTGCCAGCAGTTACGGAAGGGACAGCCACACCTACGAGCAGTACTTC
TRBV6-6	NA	NA	10	TRBJ2-1	CASSWDEQFF	TGTGCCAGCTCGTGGGATGAGCAGTTCTTC
TRBV15	TRBD2	NA	16	TRBJ2-3	CATSRPSGRAPDTQYF	TGTGCCACCAGCAGACCAAGCGGGAGGGCCCCAGATACGCAGTATTTT